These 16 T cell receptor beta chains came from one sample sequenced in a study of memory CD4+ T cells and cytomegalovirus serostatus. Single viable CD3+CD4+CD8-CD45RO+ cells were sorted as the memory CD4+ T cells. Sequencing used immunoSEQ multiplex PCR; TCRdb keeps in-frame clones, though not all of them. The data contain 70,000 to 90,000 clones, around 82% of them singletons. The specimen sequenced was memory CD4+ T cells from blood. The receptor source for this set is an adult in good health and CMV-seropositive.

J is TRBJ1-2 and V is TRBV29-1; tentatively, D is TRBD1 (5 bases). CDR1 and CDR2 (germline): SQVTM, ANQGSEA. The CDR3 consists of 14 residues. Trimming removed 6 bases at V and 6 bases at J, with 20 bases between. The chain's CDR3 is CSVLRWGERDGYTF. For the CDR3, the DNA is TGCAGCGTCCTTAGGTGGGGGGAAAGAGATGGCTACACCTTC.

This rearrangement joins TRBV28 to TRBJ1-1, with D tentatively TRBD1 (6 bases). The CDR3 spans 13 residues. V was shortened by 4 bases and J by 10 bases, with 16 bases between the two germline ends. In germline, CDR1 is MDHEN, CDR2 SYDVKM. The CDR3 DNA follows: TGTGCCAGCAGTTCTACAGGGAGTTTAGGAGCTTTCTTT. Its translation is CASSSTGSLGAFF.

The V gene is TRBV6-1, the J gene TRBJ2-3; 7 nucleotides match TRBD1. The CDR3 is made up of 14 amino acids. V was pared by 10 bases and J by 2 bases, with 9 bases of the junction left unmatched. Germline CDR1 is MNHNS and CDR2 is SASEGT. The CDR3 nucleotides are TGTGCCACCCGACTGGGACAGAACACAGATACGCAGTATTTT. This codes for CATRLGQNTDTQYF.

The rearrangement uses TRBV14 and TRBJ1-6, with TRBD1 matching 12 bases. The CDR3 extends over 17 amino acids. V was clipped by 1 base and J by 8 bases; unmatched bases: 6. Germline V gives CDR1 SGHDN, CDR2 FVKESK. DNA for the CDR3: TGTGCCAGCAGCCAAGGACGGGACAGGGGGCCTGATTCACCCCTCCACTTT. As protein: CASSQGRDRGPDSPLHF.

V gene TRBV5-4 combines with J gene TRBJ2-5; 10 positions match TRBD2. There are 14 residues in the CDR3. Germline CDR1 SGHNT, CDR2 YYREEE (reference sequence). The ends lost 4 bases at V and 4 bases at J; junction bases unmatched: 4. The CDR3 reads CASSPRLAGETQYF. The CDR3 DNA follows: TGTGCCAGCAGCCCTAGACTAGCGGGAGAGACCCAGTACTTC. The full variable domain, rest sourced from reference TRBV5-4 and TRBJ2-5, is ETGVTQSPTHLIKTRGQQVTLRCSSQSGHNTVSWYQQALGQGPQFIFQYYREEENGRGNFPPRFSGLQFPNYSSELNVNALELDDSALYLCASSPRLAGETQYFGPGTRLLVL.

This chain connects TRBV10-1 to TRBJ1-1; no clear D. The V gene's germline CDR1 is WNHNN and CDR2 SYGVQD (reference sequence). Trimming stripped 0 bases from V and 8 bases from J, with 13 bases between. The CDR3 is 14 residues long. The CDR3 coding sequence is TGCGCCAGCAGTGAGTCCGTCACTGGGAAGGAAGCTTTCTTT. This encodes CASSESVTGKEAFF.

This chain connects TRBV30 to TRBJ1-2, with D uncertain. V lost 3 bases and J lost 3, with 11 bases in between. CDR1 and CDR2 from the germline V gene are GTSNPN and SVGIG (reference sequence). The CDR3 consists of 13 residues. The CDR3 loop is CAWSAREDYGYTF. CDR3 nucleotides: TGTGCCTGGAGCGCCCGGGAGGACTATGGCTACACCTTC.

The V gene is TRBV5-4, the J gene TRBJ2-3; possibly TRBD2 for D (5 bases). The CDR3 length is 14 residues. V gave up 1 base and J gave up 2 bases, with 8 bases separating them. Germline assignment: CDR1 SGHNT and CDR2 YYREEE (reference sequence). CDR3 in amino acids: CASSLTGNTDTQYF. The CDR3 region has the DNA TGTGCCAGCAGCTTGACGGGAAACACAGATACGCAGTATTTT.

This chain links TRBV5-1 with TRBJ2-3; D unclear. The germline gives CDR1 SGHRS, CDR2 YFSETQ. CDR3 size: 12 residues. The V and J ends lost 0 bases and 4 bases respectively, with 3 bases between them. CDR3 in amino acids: CASSLVSDTQYF. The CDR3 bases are TGCGCCAGCAGCTTGGTCTCAGATACGCAGTATTTT.

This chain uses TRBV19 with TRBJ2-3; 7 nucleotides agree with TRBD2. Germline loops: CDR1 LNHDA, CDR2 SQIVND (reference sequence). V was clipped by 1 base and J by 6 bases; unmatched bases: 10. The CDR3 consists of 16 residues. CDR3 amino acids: CASSIGRRREWDTQYF. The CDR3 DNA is TGTGCCAGTAGTATAGGGCGGCGGCGGGAGTGGGATACGCAGTATTTT.

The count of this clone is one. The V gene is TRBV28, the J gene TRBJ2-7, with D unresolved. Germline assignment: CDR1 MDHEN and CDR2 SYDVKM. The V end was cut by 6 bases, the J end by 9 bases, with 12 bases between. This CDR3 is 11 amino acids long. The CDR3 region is CASSTPLGQYF. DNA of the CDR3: TGTGCCAGCAGCACCCCCTTAGGGCAGTACTTC.

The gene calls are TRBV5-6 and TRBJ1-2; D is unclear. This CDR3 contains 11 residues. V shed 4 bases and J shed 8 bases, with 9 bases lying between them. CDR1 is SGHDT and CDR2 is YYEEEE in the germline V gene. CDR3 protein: CASSRRGGYTF. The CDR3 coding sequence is TGTGCCAGCAGCCGAAGAGGCGGCTACACCTTC.

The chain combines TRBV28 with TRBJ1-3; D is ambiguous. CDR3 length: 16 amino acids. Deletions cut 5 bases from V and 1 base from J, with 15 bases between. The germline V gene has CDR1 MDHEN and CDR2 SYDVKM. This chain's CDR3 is CASSILGRVSGNTIYF. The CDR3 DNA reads TGTGCCAGCAGTATATTGGGTAGGGTTTCTGGAAACACCATATATTTT.

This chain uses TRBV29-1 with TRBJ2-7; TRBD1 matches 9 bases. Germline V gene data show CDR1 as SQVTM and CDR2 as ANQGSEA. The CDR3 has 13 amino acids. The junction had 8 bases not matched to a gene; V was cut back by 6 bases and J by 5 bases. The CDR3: CSVRDRVLHEQYF. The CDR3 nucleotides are TGCAGCGTCCGGGACAGGGTTCTCCACGAGCAGTACTTC.

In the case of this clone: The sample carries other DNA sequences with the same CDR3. CDR3 DNA: TGTGCCTGGAGTCGGGGCGGGGAGGGGACCGATACGCAGTATTTT. Translating gives CAWSRGGEGTDTQYF. The chain carries TRBV30 and TRBJ2-3; TRBD2 matches 7 bases. The CDR3 runs 15 residues. The junction had 11 bases not matched to a gene; V was cut back by 2 bases and J by 6 bases. Germline V gives CDR1 GTSNPN, CDR2 SVGIG (reference sequence).

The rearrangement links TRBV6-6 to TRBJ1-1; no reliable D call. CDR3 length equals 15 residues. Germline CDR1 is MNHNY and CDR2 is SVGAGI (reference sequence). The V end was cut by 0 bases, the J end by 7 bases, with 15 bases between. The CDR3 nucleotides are TGTGCCAGCAGTTACTCCTCGAGGGTGAGTGGTGAAGCTTTCTTT. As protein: CASSYSSRVSGEAFF.